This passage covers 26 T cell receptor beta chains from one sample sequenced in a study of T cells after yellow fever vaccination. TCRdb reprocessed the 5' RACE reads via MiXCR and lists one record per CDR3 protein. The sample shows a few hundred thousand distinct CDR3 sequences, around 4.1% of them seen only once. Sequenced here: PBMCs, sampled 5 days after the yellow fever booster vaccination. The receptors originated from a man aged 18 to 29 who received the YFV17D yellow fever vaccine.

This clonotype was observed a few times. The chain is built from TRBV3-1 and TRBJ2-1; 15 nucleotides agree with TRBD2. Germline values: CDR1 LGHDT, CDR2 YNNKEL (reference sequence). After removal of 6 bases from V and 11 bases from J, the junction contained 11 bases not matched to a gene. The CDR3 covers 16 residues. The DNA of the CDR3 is TGTGCCAGCAGTCCCGGGACTAGCGGGGGGCCTCATAAGCAGTTCTTC. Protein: CASSPGTSGGPHKQFF.

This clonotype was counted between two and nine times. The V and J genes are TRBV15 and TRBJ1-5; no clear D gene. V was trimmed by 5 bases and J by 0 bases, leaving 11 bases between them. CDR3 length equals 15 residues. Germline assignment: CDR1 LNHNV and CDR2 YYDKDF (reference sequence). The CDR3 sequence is CATSLPGASNQPQHF. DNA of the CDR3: TGTGCCACCAGCTTGCCGGGAGCTAGCAATCAGCCCCAGCATTTT.

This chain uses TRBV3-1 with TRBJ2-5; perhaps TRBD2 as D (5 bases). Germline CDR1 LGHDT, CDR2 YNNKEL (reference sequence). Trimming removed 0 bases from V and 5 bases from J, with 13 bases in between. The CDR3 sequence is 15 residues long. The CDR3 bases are TGTGCCAGCAGCCAAGATGAACTAGTCAGGGAGACCCAGTACTTC. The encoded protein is CASSQDELVRETQYF.

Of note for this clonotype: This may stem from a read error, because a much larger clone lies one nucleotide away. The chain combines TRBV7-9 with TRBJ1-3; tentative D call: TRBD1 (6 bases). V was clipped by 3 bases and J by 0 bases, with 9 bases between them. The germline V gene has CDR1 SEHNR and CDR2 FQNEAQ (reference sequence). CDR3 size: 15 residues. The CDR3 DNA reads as TGTGCCAGCAGCTTTCAGGGGAGCTCTGGAAACACCATATATTTT. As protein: CASSFQGSSGNTIYF.

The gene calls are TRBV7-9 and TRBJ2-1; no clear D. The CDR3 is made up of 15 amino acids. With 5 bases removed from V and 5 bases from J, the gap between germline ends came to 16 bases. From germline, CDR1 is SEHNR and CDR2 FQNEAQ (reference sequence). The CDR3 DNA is TGTGCCAGCAGCCCGCGCCCCCAAGGCCACAATGAGCAGTTCTTC. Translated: CASSPRPQGHNEQFF.

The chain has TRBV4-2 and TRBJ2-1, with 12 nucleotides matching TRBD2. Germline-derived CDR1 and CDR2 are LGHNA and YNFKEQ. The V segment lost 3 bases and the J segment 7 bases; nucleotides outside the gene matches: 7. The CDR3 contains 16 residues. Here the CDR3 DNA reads TGTGCCAGCAGCCAGTACCTAGCGGGGGGGTGGAATGAGCAGTTCTTC. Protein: CASSQYLAGGWNEQFF.

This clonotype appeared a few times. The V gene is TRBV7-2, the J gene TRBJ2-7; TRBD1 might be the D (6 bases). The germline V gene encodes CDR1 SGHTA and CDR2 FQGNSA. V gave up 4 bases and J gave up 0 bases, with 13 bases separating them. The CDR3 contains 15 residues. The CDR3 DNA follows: TGTGCCAGCAGCTCCCCCCGGACAGTCTCCTACGAGCAGTACTTC. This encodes CASSSPRTVSYEQYF.

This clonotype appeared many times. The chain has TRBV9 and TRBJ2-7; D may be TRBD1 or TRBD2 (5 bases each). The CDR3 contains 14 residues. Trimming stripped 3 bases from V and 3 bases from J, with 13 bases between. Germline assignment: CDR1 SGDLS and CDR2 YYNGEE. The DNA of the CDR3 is TGTGCCAGCAGCGGACCAGCGGACATCTACGAGCAGTACTTC. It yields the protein CASSGPADIYEQYF.

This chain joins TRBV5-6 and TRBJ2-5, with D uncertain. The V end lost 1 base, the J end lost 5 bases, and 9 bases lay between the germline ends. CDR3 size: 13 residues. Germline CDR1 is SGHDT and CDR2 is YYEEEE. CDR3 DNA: TGTGCCAGCAGCTTGCCCCAACGCGAGACCCAGTACTTC. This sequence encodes CASSLPQRETQYF.

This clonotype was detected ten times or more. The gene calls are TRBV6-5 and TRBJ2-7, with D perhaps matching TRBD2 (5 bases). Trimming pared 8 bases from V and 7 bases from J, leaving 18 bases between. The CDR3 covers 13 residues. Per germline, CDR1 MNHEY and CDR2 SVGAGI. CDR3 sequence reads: CASLGGAGGEQYF. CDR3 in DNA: TGTGCCAGCCTTGGAGGAGCCGGCGGAGAGCAGTACTTC.

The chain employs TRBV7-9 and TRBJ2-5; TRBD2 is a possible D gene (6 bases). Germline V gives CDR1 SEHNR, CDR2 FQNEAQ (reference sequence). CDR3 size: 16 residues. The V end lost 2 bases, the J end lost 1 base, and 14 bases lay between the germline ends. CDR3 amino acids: CASSLSNAGIQETQYF. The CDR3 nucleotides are TGTGCCAGCAGCTTATCAAATGCGGGGATCCAAGAGACCCAGTACTTC.

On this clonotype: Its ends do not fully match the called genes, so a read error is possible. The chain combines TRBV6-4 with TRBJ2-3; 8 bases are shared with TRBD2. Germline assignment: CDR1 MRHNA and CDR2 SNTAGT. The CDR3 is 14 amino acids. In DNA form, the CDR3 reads TGTCCCAGCAGTGATGGCGGGGGGTCTGATACGCAGTATTTT. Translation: CPSSDGGGSDTQYF.

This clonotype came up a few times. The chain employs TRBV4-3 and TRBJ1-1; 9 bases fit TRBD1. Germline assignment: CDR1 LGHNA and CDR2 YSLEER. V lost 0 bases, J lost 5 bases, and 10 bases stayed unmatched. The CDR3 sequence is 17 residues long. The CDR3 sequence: CASSQDRTGAMRTEAFF. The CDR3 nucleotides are TGCGCCAGCAGCCAAGACAGGACAGGGGCCATGAGGACTGAAGCTTTCTTT.

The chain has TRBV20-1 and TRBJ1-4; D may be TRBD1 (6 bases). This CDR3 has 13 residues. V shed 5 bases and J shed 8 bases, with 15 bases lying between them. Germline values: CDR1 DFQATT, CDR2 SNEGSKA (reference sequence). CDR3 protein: CSASTGREEKLFF. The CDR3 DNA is TGCAGTGCTTCCACAGGGAGGGAAGAAAAACTGTTTTTT.

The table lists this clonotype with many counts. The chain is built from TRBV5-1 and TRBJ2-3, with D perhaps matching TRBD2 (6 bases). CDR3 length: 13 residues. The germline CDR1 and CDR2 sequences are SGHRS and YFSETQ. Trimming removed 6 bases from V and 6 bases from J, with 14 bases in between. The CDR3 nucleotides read TGCGCCAGCAAGCGGGCAGGCGGGGATACGCAGTATTTT. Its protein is CASKRAGGDTQYF.

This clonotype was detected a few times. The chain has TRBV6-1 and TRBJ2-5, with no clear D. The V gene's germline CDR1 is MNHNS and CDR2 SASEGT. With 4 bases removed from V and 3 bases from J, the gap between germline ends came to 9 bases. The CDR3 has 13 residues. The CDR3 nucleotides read TGTGCCAGCAGTGTCCTCACAGAAGAGACCCAGTACTTC. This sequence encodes CASSVLTEETQYF.

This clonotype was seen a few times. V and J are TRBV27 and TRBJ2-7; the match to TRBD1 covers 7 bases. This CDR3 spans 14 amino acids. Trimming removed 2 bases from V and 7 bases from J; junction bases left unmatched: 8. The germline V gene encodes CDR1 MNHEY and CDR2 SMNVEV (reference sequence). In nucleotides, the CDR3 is TGTGCCAGCAGTTTAGTGGGGACAGAAAATGAGCAGTACTTC. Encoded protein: CASSLVGTENEQYF.

CDR3 loop: CASSTLGFQETQYF. The CDR3 nucleotides are TGTGCCAGCAGTACCCTCGGGTTTCAAGAGACCCAGTACTTC. The chain recombines TRBV6-5 with TRBJ2-5; no firm D call. Germline V gene lookup returns CDR1 MNHEY and CDR2 SVGAGI. The CDR3 is made up of 14 amino acids. With 5 bases removed from V and 2 bases from J, the gap between germline ends came to 12 bases.

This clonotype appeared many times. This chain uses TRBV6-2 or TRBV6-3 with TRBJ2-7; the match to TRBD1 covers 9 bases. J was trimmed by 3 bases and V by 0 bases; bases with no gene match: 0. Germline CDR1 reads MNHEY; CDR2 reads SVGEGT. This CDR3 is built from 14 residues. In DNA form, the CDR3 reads TGTGCCAGCAGTTACTCGACAGGGGGCTACGAGCAGTACGTC. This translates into CASSYSTGGYEQYV.

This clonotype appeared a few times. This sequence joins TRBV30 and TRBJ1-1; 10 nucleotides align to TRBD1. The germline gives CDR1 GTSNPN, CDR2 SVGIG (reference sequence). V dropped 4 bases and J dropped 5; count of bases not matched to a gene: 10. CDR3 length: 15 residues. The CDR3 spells CAWNLAGQGRTEAFF. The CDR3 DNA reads TGTGCCTGGAACCTTGCGGGACAGGGGCGGACTGAAGCTTTCTTT. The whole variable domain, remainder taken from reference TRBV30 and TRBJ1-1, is SQTIHQWPATLVQPVGSPLSLECTVEGTSNPNLYWYRQAAGRGLQLLFYSVGIGQISSEVPQNLSASRPQDRQFILSSKKLLLSDSGFYLCAWNLAGQGRTEAFFGQGTRLTVV.

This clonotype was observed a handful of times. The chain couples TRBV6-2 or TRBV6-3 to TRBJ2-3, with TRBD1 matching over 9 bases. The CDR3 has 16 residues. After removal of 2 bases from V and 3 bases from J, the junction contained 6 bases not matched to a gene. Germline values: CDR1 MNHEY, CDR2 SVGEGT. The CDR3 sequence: CASSYRDRVWTDTQYF. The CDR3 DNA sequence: TGTGCCAGCAGTTACCGGGACAGGGTCTGGACAGATACGCAGTATTTT.

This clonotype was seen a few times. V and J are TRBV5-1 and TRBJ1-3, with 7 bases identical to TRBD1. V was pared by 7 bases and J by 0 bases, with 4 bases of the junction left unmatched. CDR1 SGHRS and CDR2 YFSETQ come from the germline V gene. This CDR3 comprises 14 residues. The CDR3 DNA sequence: TGCGCCAGCCGGGACAGCATCTCTGGAAACACCATATATTTT. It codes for CASRDSISGNTIYF.

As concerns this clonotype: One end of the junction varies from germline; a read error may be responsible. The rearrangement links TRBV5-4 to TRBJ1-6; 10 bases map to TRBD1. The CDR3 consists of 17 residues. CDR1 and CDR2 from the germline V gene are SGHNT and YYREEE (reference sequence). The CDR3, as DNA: TGTGCCAGCACCCTGGGAGGGCCGGGACAGGGGAATTCACCCCTCCCCTTT. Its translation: CASTLGGPGQGNSPLPF.

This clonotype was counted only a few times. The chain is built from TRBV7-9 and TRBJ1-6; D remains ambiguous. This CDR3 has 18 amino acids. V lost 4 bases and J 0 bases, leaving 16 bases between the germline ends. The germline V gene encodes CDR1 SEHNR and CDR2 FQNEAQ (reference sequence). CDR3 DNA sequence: TGTGCCAGCAGCTCGGGCCCACCTAGGGACTCCTATAATTCACCCCTCCACTTT. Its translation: CASSSGPPRDSYNSPLHF.

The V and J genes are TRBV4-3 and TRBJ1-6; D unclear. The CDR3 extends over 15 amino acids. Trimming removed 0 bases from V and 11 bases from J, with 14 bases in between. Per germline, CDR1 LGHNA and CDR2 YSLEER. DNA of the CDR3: TGCGCCAGCAGCCAAGATATCGGGGTGGAGGCACCCCTCCACTTT. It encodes CASSQDIGVEAPLHF.

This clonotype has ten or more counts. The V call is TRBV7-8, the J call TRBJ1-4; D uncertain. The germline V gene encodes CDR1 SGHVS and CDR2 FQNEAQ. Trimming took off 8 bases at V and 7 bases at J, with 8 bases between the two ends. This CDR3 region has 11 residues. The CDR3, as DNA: TGTGCCAGCCGAAAACTTGAAAAACTGTTTTTT. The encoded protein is CASRKLEKLFF.